The sequence of this T cell receptor beta chain was determined in a study of cytomegalovirus exposure and HLA in healthy donors. Despite likely unrecorded immune exposures, the donors were nominally healthy at the time of sampling. The CDR3 totals 15 residues. The V segment lost 3 bases and the J segment 5 bases; nucleotides outside the gene matches: 8. Germline V gene data show CDR1 as MGHRA and CDR2 as YSYEKL. PCR primers comprised 60 Vbeta and 13 Jbeta primers. Assay: immunoSEQ multiplex PCR; the TCRdb copy retains only in-frame clones and omits some. The sample has roughly 99,000 clones; 74% are singletons.

This TCR was sampled from a male donor in good health and CMV-seronegative. Sequenced input: PBMCs. The V call is TRBV4-1, the J call TRBJ2-7, with TRBD1 identical over 9 bases. CDR3 in DNA: TGCGCCAGCAGCCAGGCCGGGACAGGGATCCACGAGCAGTACTTC. Residues: CASSQAGTGIHEQYF.